The 26 T cell receptor beta chains listed next were all sequenced from one sample in a study of T-cell memory formation after mild COVID-19. TCRdb re-called the 5' RACE reads through MiXCR, storing one row per CDR3 protein. The table lists a few hundred thousand distinct CDR3 sequences, 20% of them singletons, with 20% to 25% in the top ten. What was sequenced was PBMCs or a T cell subset sorted from them (not recorded which). The source is a young man who had mild COVID-19 (a few samples of this study predate the infection). Cell type and time point are not known.

As DNA, the CDR3 is TGTGCCAGCAGTTGGGGAGGGACAGGGGGCGTGGGAAGCTCTGGGGCCAACGTCCTGACTTTC. Protein product: CASSWGGTGGVGSSGANVLTF. The chain employs TRBV12-3 or TRBV12-4 and TRBJ2-6; 12 bases align to TRBD1. The CDR3 runs 21 residues. V shed 4 bases and J 0 bases; nucleotides not matched to a gene: 13.

This clonotype was counted a few times. This chain links TRBV4-2 with TRBJ1-2; 11 bases fit TRBD1. This CDR3 comprises 16 residues. CDR1 is LGHNA and CDR2 is YNFKEQ in the germline V gene. V trimming: 0 bases; J trimming: 7 bases; junction bases outside the gene matches: 7. CDR3 DNA sequence: TGTGCCAGCAGCCAAGATATAGGGGGACAGGGGGTTGGCTACACCTTC. Translating it yields CASSQDIGGQGVGYTF.

CDR3 loop: CASSNVAGTRIETQYF. As DNA, the CDR3 is TGTGCCAGCAGCAATGTGGCCGGGACTAGAATAGAGACCCAGTACTTC. The rearrangement joins TRBV7-2 to TRBJ2-5, with TRBD2 matching over 8 bases. The germline V gene has CDR1 SGHTA and CDR2 FQGNSA. The V and J ends lost 5 bases and 4 bases, in that order; junction bases with no gene match: 12. This CDR3 contains 16 residues.

This clonotype has just a few counts. The chain combines TRBV4-3 with TRBJ2-7; D is unresolved. This CDR3 has 16 residues. V lost 0 bases to trimming and J lost 1 base, with 13 bases between them. Germline V gives CDR1 LGHNA, CDR2 YSLEER. The CDR3 DNA sequence: TGCGCCAGCAGCCAAGATCCCCGGCCCGGGTCCTACGAGCAGTACTTC. Protein product: CASSQDPRPGSYEQYF.

This clonotype was detected only a few times. This chain connects TRBV5-5 to TRBJ2-2, with a weak D call TRBD1 (6 bases). The CDR3 is made up of 13 amino acids. V lost 6 bases and J 4 bases, leaving 10 bases between the germline ends. Germline CDR1 SGHKS, CDR2 YYEKEE (reference sequence). CDR3 sequence reads: CASNGQITGELFF. The CDR3 bases are TGTGCCAGCAACGGACAGATCACCGGGGAGCTGTTTTTT.

Details on this clonotype: One end of the junction fails to match germline, which may point to a read error. This CDR3 reads CASSAERFGNQPKHF. CDR3 DNA: TGTGCCAGCAGTGCCGAGAGGTTCGGCAATCAGCCCAAGCATTTT. The chain couples TRBV12-3 or TRBV12-4 to TRBJ1-5, with D unresolved. The length of the CDR3 is 15 residues.

This chain joins TRBV4-2 and TRBJ2-3; D call uncertain. Germline-derived CDR1 and CDR2 are LGHNA and YNFKEQ. The V and J ends lost 2 bases and 2 bases respectively, with 26 bases between them. This CDR3 contains 20 residues. CDR3 loop: CASSQRVRLEDFTSTDTQYF. CDR3 DNA: TGTGCCAGCAGCCAAAGGGTACGGCTAGAGGATTTCACTTCCACAGATACGCAGTATTTT.

This clonotype appeared a few times. V gene TRBV20-1 combines with J gene TRBJ2-1; 7 bases fit TRBD2. In germline, CDR1 is DFQATT, CDR2 SNEGSKA (reference sequence). There are 14 residues in the CDR3. V shed 7 bases, J shed 1 base, and the junction held 7 bases outside the gene matches. DNA for the CDR3: TGCAGTGGCCGTGGCGGGGGTTCCTACAATGAGCAGTTCTTC. This sequence encodes CSGRGGGSYNEQFF.

This clonotype has ten or more counts. V is TRBV27 and J is TRBJ2-2, with D possibly matching TRBD1 (6 bases). Germline lookup yields CDR1 MNHEY and CDR2 SMNVEV (reference sequence). The CDR3 length is 15 residues. With 5 bases removed from V and 6 bases from J, the gap between germline ends came to 16 bases. The CDR3 spells CASSLQGRVAGELFF. CDR3 coding DNA: TGTGCCAGCAGTCTACAGGGAAGAGTGGCCGGGGAGCTGTTTTTT.

This clonotype was counted only a few times. The chain recombines TRBV15 with TRBJ2-2; TRBD1 might be the D (5 bases). The ends were cut back, 0 bases at V and 5 bases at J, with 13 bases in the middle. Germline V lookup: CDR1 LNHNV, CDR2 YYDKDF (reference sequence). The CDR3 is 16 residues long. The CDR3 DNA sequence: TGTGCCACCAGCAGAGATCCAGGGCGGTGGACCGGGGAGCTGTTTTTT. This translates into CATSRDPGRWTGELFF.

This clonotype occurred a few times. The chain couples TRBV9 to TRBJ2-7; D remains ambiguous. Trimming took off 0 bases at V and 1 base at J, with 11 bases between the two ends. Germline loops: CDR1 SGDLS, CDR2 YYNGEE. The CDR3 is made up of 15 amino acids. This CDR3 reads CASSVGAGDSYEQYF. The CDR3 bases are TGTGCCAGCAGCGTAGGGGCAGGTGATTCCTACGAGCAGTACTTC.

This clonotype has just a few counts. The V gene is TRBV7-9, the J gene TRBJ2-4; 9 bases line up with TRBD1. The germline gives CDR1 SEHNR, CDR2 FQNEAQ (reference sequence). V lost 1 base, J lost 6 bases, and 4 bases stayed unmatched. The CDR3 runs to 15 residues. The CDR3, as DNA: TGTGCCAGCAGCTTAGGGGACAGGGTTTTAAACATTCAGTACTTC. This sequence encodes CASSLGDRVLNIQYF.

In this sample, this clonotype turned up a few times. The V gene is TRBV5-1, the J gene TRBJ2-5; possibly TRBD2 for D (6 bases). CDR1 and CDR2 from the germline V gene are SGHRS and YFSETQ. The CDR3 loop spans 15 amino acids. Trimming cost V 4 bases and J 5 bases, with 18 bases left between them. The CDR3 here is CASSPGLRPVETQYF. CDR3 DNA: TGCGCCAGCAGCCCGGGACTCCGACCCGTGGAGACCCAGTACTTC.

This chain uses TRBV15 with TRBJ2-3; 12 bases line up with TRBD1. From germline, CDR1 is LNHNV and CDR2 YYDKDF (reference sequence). This CDR3 has 18 amino acids. The V and J ends lost 0 bases and 2 bases, in that order; junction bases with no gene match: 6. The DNA of the CDR3 is TGTGCCACCAGCAGAGATTCAGGGACAGGGGGCGTCACAGATACGCAGTATTTT. Translation: CATSRDSGTGGVTDTQYF.

Only a few counts were recorded for this clonotype. The chain joins TRBV4-3 to TRBJ1-5, with D tentatively TRBD1 (5 bases). Trimming took 4 bases from V and 2 from J, leaving 12 bases between them. The CDR3 contains 15 residues. CDR1 is LGHNA and CDR2 is YSLEER in the germline V gene. CDR3 coding DNA: TGCGCCAGCAGCCCGAGTATACAGGGCAATCAGCCCCAGCATTTT. Translated: CASSPSIQGNQPQHF.

This clonotype was seen more than once but under ten times. The chain employs TRBV6-1 and TRBJ1-6; tentatively, D is TRBD1 (5 bases). The germline V gene has CDR1 MNHNS and CDR2 SASEGT. With 6 bases removed from V and 8 bases from J, the gap between germline ends came to 14 bases. The CDR3 has 14 residues. Here the CDR3 DNA reads TGTGCCAGCAGAAGGGACTTTTCGGATTCACCCCTCCACTTT. Protein: CASRRDFSDSPLHF.

This chain connects TRBV3-1 to TRBJ2-7, with unresolved D. The CDR3 extends over 11 amino acids. The V end lost 10 bases, the J end lost 4 bases, and 11 bases lay between the germline ends. The V gene's germline CDR1 is LGHDT and CDR2 YNNKEL (reference sequence). CDR3 coding DNA: TGTGCCACCTCCTTAGGGTACGAGCAGTACTTC. Encoded protein: CATSLGYEQYF.

This chain uses TRBV5-1 with TRBJ2-4; 9 positions match TRBD1. The germline CDR1 and CDR2 sequences are SGHRS and YFSETQ. Unmatched junction bases numbered 5, after V lost 5 bases and J lost 2 bases. CDR3 length: 15 residues. CDR3: CASRGTGLTKNIQYF. CDR3 DNA: TGCGCCAGCAGAGGGACAGGGTTAACCAAAAACATTCAGTACTTC.

This clonotype was found a few times. The J gene is TRBJ1-5, the V gene TRBV7-3; D not resolved. V gave up 2 bases and J gave up 0 bases, with 11 bases separating them. The germline V gene encodes CDR1 SGHTA and CDR2 FQGTGA. The CDR3 runs 16 residues. The CDR3 DNA follows: TGTGCCAGCAGCTTATACCCAGCCTATAGCAATCAGCCCCAGCATTTT. Translated, it gives CASSLYPAYSNQPQHF. The full variable domain, completed using reference TRBV7-3 and TRBJ1-5, is GAGVSQTPSNKVTEKGKYVELRCDPISGHTALYWYRQSLGQGPEFLIYFQGTGAADDSGLPNDRFFAVRPEGSVSTLKIQRTERGDSAVYLCASSLYPAYSNQPQHFGDGTRLSIL.

This clonotype was seen a few times. V is TRBV7-2 and J is TRBJ2-1; TRBD2 is a possible D gene (5 bases). The CDR3 spans 13 residues. The V end was cut by 2 bases, the J end by 7 bases, with 9 bases between. The germline V gene encodes CDR1 SGHTA and CDR2 FQGNSA. The CDR3 coding sequence is TGTGCCAGCAGCTTATTCGCGGGTAATGAGCAGTTCTTC. This sequence encodes CASSLFAGNEQFF.

V is TRBV7-9 and J is TRBJ2-7; possible D gene TRBD1, 6 bases. CDR1 is SEHNR and CDR2 is FQNEAQ in the germline V gene (reference sequence). The CDR3 length is 14 residues. The V end was cut by 5 bases, the J end by 5 bases, with 16 bases between. CDR3 sequence reads: CASSTDSGLNEQYF. The CDR3 coding sequence is TGTGCCAGCAGCACGGACAGTGGGCTGAACGAGCAGTACTTC.

J is TRBJ2-5 and V is TRBV30; the D is unclear. Trimming took off 8 bases at V and 4 bases at J, with 26 bases between the two ends. Per the germline V gene, CDR1 is GTSNPN and CDR2 is SVGIG (reference sequence). This CDR3 is built from 16 residues. CDR3 nucleotides: TGTGCCCGTTATCAGAGGCCGTCTGAGTATGGAGAGACCCAGTACTTC. This sequence encodes CARYQRPSEYGETQYF.

The chain uses TRBV20-1 and TRBJ1-5; D call uncertain. Germline V gene data show CDR1 as DFQATT and CDR2 as SNEGSKA (reference sequence). The CDR3 runs 15 residues. V was pared by 0 bases and J by 5 bases, with 14 bases between. CDR3 sequence: CSARDRGRLYQPQHF. The CDR3 nucleotides are TGCAGTGCTAGAGATCGAGGCAGACTATATCAGCCCCAGCATTTT.

A single count supports this clonotype. CDR3 nucleotide sequence: TGTGCCAGCAGCACCTATTCCGGGACAGGGGGCTCACGAAATGGCTACACCTTC. The encoded protein is CASSTYSGTGGSRNGYTF. The chain links TRBV9 to TRBJ1-2; TRBD1 matches 12 bases. The CDR3 covers 18 residues. The J segment lost 6 bases and the V segment lost 4 bases, leaving 16 bases of the junction unmatched. Germline CDR1 and CDR2: SGDLS and YYNGEE.

The table lists this clonotype with many counts. The DNA of the CDR3 is TGCAGTGCTAGTGCCGGGAGCCAAGAGACCCAGTACTTC. Its translation is CSASAGSQETQYF. This chain links TRBV20-1 with TRBJ2-5; possibly TRBD2 for D (6 bases). The germline V and J ends were trimmed by 3 bases and 1 base, with 9 bases remaining between them. The CDR3 length is 13 residues. The germline CDR1 and CDR2 sequences are DFQATT and SNEGSKA (reference sequence).

This clonotype was counted a few times. CDR3 sequence reads: CSARVMGRYYGYTF. The CDR3 DNA reads TGCAGTGCTAGAGTGATGGGGCGTTACTATGGCTACACCTTC. V gene TRBV20-1 combines with J gene TRBJ1-2; tentative D call: TRBD1 (5 bases). Between the trimmed V and J ends, which lost 1 base and 3 bases, there was a span of 12 bases. There are 14 residues in the CDR3. Germline values: CDR1 DFQATT, CDR2 SNEGSKA (reference sequence).